The rows below give T cell receptor beta chains drawn from one sample of a study of blood T cell repertoires in COVID-19. Assay: immunoSEQ multiplex PCR; the TCRdb copy retains only in-frame clones and omits some. Counted here are about 360,000 clones, around 83% occurring once; the ten biggest clones make up 2.5% to 3%. Sequenced: peripheral blood. The receptors were gathered from a man aged 25-45 years with active or convalescent COVID-19. Both conserved end residues are part of each CDR3. A D gene is named only where the DNA matches it firmly. The size of a clone is reported for some rows only, either as once, few or many, or as a class for expanded clones.

V gene	D gene	J gene	clone size	CDR3 protein	CDR3 DNA
TRBV7-2	.	TRBJ2-7	.	CASTTHYEQYF	TGTGCCAGCACTACCCACTACGAGCAGTACTTC
TRBV12-3/TRBV12-4	TRBD2	TRBJ2-1	.	CASSPGLAGGGFF	TGTGCCAGCAGCCCTGGACTAGCGGGAGGGGGGTTCTTC
TRBV5-1	TRBD1	TRBJ1-4	.	CASSLDTGGREKLFF	TGCGCCAGCAGCTTGGATACAGGGGGCCGTGAAAAACTGTTTTTT
TRBV7-3	.	TRBJ1-2	many	CASSANREGYGYTF	TGTGCCAGCAGCGCAAACAGGGAAGGCTATGGCTACACCTTC
TRBV28	.	TRBJ2-6	.	CASSRDSSGANVLTF	TGTGCCAGCAGCCGCGACAGCTCTGGGGCCAACGTCCTGACTTTC
TRBV18	.	TRBJ1-2	.	CASSLDYGYTF	TGTGCCAGCTCACTAGACTATGGCTACACCTTC
TRBV7-2	.	TRBJ1-1	.	CASSLAGVGTEAFF	TGTGCCAGCAGCTTAGCGGGAGTGGGCACTGAAGCTTTCTTT
TRBV7-3	TRBD1	TRBJ2-1	.	CASSWDSNEQFF	TGTGCCAGCAGCTGGGACAGTAATGAGCAGTTCTTC
TRBV7-6	TRBD2	TRBJ2-1	.	CASSPLGLAGSVALNEQFF	TGTGCCAGCAGCCCCCTCGGACTAGCGGGAAGCGTCGCCCTCAATGAGCAGTTCTTC
TRBV3-1/TRBV3-2	.	TRBJ2-1	.	CASSSTGEQFF	TGTGCCAGCAGCAGTACGGGTGAGCAGTTCTTC
TRBV6-5	.	TRBJ1-3	.	CASGTYFSGNTIYF	TGTGCCAGCGGGACATATTTCTCTGGAAACACCATATATTTT
TRBV19	TRBD2	TRBJ2-1	.	CASSIGSSGSYEQFF	TGTGCCAGTAGTATAGGATCTAGCGGGAGCTATGAGCAGTTCTTC